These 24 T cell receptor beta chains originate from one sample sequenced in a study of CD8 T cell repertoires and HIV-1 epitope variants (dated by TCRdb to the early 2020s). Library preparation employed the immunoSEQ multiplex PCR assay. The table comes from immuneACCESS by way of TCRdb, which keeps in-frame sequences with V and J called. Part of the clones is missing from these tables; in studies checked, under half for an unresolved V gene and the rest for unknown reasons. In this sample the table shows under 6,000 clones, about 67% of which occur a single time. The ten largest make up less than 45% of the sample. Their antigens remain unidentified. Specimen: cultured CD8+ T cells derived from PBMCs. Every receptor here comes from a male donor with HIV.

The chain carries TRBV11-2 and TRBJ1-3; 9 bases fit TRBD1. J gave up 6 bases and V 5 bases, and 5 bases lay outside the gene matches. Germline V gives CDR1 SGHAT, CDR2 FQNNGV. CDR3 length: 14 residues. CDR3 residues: CASSPWTGENTIYF. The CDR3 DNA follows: TGTGCCAGCAGCCCTTGGACAGGGGAAAACACCATATATTTT.

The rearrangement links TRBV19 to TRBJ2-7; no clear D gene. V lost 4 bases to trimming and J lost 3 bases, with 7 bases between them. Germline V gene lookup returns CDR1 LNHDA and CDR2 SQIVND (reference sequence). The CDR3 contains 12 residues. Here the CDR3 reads CASSTNSYEQYF. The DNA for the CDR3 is TGTGCCAGTAGTACTAACAGCTACGAGCAGTACTTC.

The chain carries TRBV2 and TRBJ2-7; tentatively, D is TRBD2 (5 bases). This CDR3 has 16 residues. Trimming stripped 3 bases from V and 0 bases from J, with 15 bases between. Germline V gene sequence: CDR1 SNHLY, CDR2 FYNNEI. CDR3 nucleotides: TGTGCCAGCAGTGATAACGGGCCTGAGGGCTCCTACGAGCAGTACTTC. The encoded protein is CASSDNGPEGSYEQYF.

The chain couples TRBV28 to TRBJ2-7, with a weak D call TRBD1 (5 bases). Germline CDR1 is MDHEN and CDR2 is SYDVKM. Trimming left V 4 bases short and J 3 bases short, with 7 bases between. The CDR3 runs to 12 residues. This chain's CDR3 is CASSYDSYEQYF. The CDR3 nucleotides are TGTGCCAGCAGTTATGACAGCTACGAGCAGTACTTC.

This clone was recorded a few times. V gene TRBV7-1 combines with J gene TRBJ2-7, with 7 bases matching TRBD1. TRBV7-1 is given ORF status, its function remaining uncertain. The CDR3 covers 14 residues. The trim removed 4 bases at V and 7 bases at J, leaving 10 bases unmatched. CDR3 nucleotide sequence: TGTGCCAGCAGCTTGGGACAGTACCTTCGTGAGCAGTACTTC. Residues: CASSLGQYLREQYF.

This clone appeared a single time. This CDR3 reads CASRLTGQGQETQYF. Written as DNA, the CDR3 is TGTGCCAGTAGGTTAACAGGGCAGGGCCAAGAGACCCAGTACTTC. The V gene is TRBV19, the J gene TRBJ2-5, with D possibly being TRBD1 (6 bases). This CDR3 is built from 15 residues. The germline gives CDR1 LNHDA, CDR2 SQIVND (reference sequence). The V end was cut by 6 bases, the J end by 1 base, with 15 bases between. Filled out from reference TRBV19 and TRBJ2-5, the complete variable domain reads DGGITQSPKYLFRKEGQNVTLSCEQNLNHDAMYWYRQDPGQGLRLIYYSQIVNDFQKGDIAEGYSVSREKKESFPLTVTSAQKNPTAFYLCASRLTGQGQETQYFGPGTRLLVL.

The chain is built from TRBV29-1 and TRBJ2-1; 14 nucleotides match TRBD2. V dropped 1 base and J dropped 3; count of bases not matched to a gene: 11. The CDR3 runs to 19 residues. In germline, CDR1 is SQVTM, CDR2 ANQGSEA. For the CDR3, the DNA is TGCAGCGTTGAAGGAGGCCAAGGACTAGCGGGAGGTCGCTACAATGAGCAGTTCTTC. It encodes CSVEGGQGLAGGRYNEQFF.

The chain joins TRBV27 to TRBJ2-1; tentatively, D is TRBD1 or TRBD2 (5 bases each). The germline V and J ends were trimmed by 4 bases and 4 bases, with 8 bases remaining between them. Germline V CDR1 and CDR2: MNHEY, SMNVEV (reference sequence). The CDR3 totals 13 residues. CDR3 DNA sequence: TGTGCCAGCAGTTCGGGACCTTACAATGAGCAGTTCTTC. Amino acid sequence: CASSSGPYNEQFF.

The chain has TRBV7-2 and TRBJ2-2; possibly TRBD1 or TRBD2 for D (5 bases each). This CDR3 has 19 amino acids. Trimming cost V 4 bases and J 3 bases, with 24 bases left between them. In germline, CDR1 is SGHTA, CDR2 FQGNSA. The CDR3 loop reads CASSSTPRAGRADTGELFF. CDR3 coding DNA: TGTGCCAGCAGCTCAACTCCTAGGGCGGGCAGGGCCGACACCGGGGAGCTGTTTTTT.

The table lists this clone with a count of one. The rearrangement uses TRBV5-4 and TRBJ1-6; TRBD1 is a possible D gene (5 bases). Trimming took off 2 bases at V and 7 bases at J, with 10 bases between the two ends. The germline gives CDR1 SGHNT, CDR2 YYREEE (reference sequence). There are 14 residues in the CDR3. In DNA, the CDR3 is TGTGCCAGCAGCTTCCGGGGGGGGAATTCACCCCTCCACTTT. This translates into CASSFRGGNSPLHF.

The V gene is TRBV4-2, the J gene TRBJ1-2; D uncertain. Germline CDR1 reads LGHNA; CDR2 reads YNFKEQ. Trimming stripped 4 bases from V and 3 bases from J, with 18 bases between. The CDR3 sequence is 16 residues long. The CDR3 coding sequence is TGTGCCAGCAGCCCTTGGCCGGTAGAATTGGACTATGGCTACACCTTC. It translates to CASSPWPVELDYGYTF.

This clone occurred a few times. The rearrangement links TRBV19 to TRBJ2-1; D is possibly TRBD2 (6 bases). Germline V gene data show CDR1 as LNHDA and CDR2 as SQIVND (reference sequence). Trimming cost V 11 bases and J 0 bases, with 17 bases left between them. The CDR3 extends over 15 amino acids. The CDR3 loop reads CAVGLDGSSYNEQFF. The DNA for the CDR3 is TGTGCCGTGGGACTGGACGGGAGCTCCTACAATGAGCAGTTCTTC.

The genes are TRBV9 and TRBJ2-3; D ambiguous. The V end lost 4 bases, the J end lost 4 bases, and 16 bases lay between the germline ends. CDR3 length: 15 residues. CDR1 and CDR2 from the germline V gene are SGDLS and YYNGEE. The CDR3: CASSPSWQAPDTQYF. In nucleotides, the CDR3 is TGTGCCAGCAGCCCATCTTGGCAGGCTCCAGATACGCAGTATTTT.

The CDR3 DNA sequence: TGTGCCAGCAGCTTAGATACGGGGAGCACTGAAGCTTTCTTT. It specifies CASSLDTGSTEAFF. The V call is TRBV7-9, the J call TRBJ1-1; no firm D call. There are 14 residues in the CDR3. Germline V gene data show CDR1 as SEHNR and CDR2 as FQNEAQ (reference sequence). The ends were cut back, 1 base at V and 4 bases at J, with 10 bases in the middle.

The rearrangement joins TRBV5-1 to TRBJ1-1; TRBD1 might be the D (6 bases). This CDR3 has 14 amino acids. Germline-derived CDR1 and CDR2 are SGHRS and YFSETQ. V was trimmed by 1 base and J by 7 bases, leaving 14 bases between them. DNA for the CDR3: TGCGCCAGCAGCTTGAACAGGGAGGCCCTTGAAGCTTTCTTT. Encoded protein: CASSLNREALEAFF.

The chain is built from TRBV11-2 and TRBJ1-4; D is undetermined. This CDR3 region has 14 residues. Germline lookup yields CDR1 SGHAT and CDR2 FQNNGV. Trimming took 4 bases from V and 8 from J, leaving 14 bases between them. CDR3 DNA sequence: TGTGCCAGCAGCTCCGAGTGGGTTGGAGAAAAACTGTTTTTT. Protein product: CASSSEWVGEKLFF.

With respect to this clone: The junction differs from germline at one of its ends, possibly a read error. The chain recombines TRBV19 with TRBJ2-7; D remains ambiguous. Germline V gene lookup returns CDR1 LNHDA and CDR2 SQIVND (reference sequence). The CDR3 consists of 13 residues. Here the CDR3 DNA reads TGTGCCAGTAGTACGGGTCTTAAGTACGAGCAGCACTTC. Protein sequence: CASSTGLKYEQHF.

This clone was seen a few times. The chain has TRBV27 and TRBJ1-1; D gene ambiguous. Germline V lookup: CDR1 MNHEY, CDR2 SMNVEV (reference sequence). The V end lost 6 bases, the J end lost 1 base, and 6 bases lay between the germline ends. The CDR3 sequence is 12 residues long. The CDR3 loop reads CASREQNTEAFF. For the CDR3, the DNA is TGTGCCAGCAGGGAACAGAACACTGAAGCTTTCTTT.

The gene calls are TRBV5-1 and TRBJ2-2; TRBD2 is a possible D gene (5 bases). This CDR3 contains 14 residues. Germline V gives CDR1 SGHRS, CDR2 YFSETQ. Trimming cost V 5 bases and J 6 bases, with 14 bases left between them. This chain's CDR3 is CASRDSGFPGELFF. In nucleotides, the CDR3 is TGCGCCAGCAGGGATTCGGGGTTTCCCGGGGAGCTGTTTTTT. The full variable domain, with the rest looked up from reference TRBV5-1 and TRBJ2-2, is KAGVTQTPRYLIKTRGQQVTLSCSPISGHRSVSWYQQTPGQGLQFLFEYFSETQRNKGNFPGRFSGRQFSNSRSEMNVSTLELGDSALYLCASRDSGFPGELFFGEGSRLTVL.

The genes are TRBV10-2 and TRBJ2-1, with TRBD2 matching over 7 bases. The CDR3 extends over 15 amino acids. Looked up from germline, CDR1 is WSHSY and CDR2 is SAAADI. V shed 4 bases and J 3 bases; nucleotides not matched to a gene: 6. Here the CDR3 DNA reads TGCGCCAGCAGTGTCCCTAGCGGCCTCTACAATGAGCAGTTCTTC. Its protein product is CASSVPSGLYNEQFF.

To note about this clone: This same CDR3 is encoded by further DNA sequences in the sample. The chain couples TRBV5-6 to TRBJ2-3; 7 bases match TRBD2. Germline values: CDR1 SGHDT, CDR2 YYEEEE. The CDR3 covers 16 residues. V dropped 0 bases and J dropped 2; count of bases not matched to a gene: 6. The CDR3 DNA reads TGTGCCAGCAGCTTGGAGTCTAGCGGAGACACAGATACGCAGTATTTT. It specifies CASSLESSGDTDTQYF. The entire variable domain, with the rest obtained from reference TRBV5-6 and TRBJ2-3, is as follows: DAGVTQSPTHLIKTRGQQVTLRCSPKSGHDTVSWYQQALGQGPQFIFQYYEEEERQRGNFPDRFSGHQFPNYSSELNVNALLLGDSALYLCASSLESSGDTDTQYFGPGTRLTVL.

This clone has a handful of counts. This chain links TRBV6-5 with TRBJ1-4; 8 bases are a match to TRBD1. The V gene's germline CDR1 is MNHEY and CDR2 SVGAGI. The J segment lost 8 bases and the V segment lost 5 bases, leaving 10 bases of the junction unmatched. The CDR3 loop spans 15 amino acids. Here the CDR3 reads CASSTRTGRNEKLFF. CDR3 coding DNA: TGTGCCAGCAGTACGCGGACAGGGCGGAACGAAAAACTGTTTTTT.

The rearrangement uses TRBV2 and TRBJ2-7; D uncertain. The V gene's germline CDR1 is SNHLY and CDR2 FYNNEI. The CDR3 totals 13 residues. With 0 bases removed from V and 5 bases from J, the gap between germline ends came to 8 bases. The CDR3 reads CASSEASRNEQYF. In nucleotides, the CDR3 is TGTGCCAGCAGTGAAGCAAGCAGGAACGAGCAGTACTTC.

The CDR3 here is CASSSGTSAHEQFF. The CDR3 nucleotides read TGTGCCAGCAGTTCCGGGACTAGCGCCCATGAGCAGTTCTTC. The chain recombines TRBV6-6 with TRBJ2-1; the match to TRBD2 covers 10 bases. The V gene end was trimmed by 4 bases and the J gene end by 8 bases; junction bases not matched to a gene: 5. The germline CDR1 and CDR2 sequences are MNHNY and SVGAGI (reference sequence). CDR3 length: 14 amino acids.